This TCR beta chain was profiled in a study of OX40 agonist ivuxolimab in advanced cancers. The repertoire was sequenced with immunoSEQ multiplex PCR; TCRdb's copy has only in-frame clones and lacks some. In the table there are about 86,000 clones, under 95% of which are singletons. Trimming stripped 7 bases from V and 1 base from J, with 20 bases between. Germline V gene lookup returns CDR1 LNHDA and CDR2 SQIVND (reference sequence). CDR3 length: 17 residues. V and J are TRBV19 and TRBJ1-3, with TRBD1 as a possible D gene (6 bases). The sequence was collected from an adult with an advanced solid tumor such as melanoma, head and neck, liver or kidney cancer. The starting material was CD4+ or CD8+ T cells sorted from blood, obtained in a trial of the OX40 agonist ivuxolimab. CDR3 amino acids: CASTPQQGTESGNTIYF. The CDR3 DNA is TGTGCCAGTACCCCACAACAGGGTACAGAATCTGGAAACACCATATATTTT.